Given below is one TCR beta chain in context. Its antigen is currently unknown. Losses at the gene ends were 5 bases for V and 5 bases for J; bases not matched to a gene: 9. Germline CDR1 reads SGHTA; CDR2 reads FQGTGA. This CDR3 region has 16 residues. The data originate from a study of cytomegalovirus exposure and HLA in healthy donors. PCR involved 60 Vbeta and 13 Jbeta primers. Clones were read by immunoSEQ multiplex PCR, and TCRdb kept only the in-frame ones, dropping some. The data show tens of thousands of clones, with more than 55% seen just once and approximately 6.3% held by the top ten. Overall study findings and caveats: HLA alleles were associated with fewer than 20,000 TCR beta sequences in a later analysis at 0.05 false discovery rate. Later analysis placed DRB1 highest and HLA-C lowest in TCR association rates, which differed by HLA locus. Earlier analysis found most TCR beta V segments productive about 90% or about 30% of the time. Relative to the roughly 690-donor mean, N-insertions were reportedly fewer in an Asian-associated ancestry cluster in a later analysis.

The sequence derives from a boy aged 5-17 years in good health and CMV-seropositive. The specimen was PBMCs. The chain joins TRBV7-3 to TRBJ2-2; 9 nucleotides line up with TRBD2. The CDR3 nucleotides are TGTGCCAGCAGCCTGGCGGGGGGGTTCGGGACCGGGGAGCTGTTTTTT. Protein sequence: CASSLAGGFGTGELFF.